This T cell receptor beta chain appears in the sequencing data of a study of T-cell reconstitution after alpha-beta-depleted transplantation in children. This clonotype was recorded many times. Antigen specificity is unknown. Regarding the study as a whole: At the one-year point after transplant, T-cell counts and TCRbeta diversity were found to come mostly from T cells that had been newly produced. Surviving recipient T cells and thymic progenitors accounted for the high day-60 TCRbeta diversity observed in some patients. Several hundred expanded graft clones reportedly were the source of alpha-beta T cells about two months after transplant.

Unique molecular identifiers tagged the TCRbeta library. MiXCR, run by TCRdb on the PCR reads, gives a single entry per CDR3 protein. The data show 150,000 to 250,000 distinct CDR3 sequences, roughly 6.3% seen once. The CDR3 runs 15 residues. With 1 base removed from V and 10 bases from J, the gap between germline ends came to 19 bases. The germline gives CDR1 MGHRA, CDR2 YSYEKL. This TCR came from a girl under three years old with combined immunodeficiency, due to receive a stem cell transplant. The rearrangement uses TRBV4-1 and TRBJ1-1, with D perhaps TRBD1 (6 bases). The sample consisted of PBMCs, taken before TCRalphabeta/CD19-depleted stem cell transplant. The DNA for the CDR3 is TGCGCCAGCAGCCAAGGCCGGGACATCGGAATTGCAGCTTTCTTT. Its protein is CASSQGRDIGIAAFF.